This passage covers 26 T cell receptor beta chains from one sample sequenced in a study of control samples from healthy donors and cancer patients. Here immunoSEQ multiplex PCR was the method, and the copy in TCRdb shows in-frame clones only, minus some. Here the sample spans about 75,000 clones, 84% being singletons. The sample consisted of blood. These receptors were taken from a man between 45 and 60 years old in good health.

This chain links TRBV29-1 with TRBJ2-3; 14 nucleotides agree with TRBD2. Germline V gives CDR1 SQVTM, CDR2 ANQGSEA. This CDR3 comprises 13 residues. Trimming removed 7 bases from V and 6 bases from J; junction bases left unmatched: 3. The CDR3 DNA reads as TGCAGCGCAAGGACTAGCGGGAGGGATACGCAGTATTTT. Translating gives CSARTSGRDTQYF.

The J gene is TRBJ2-7, the V gene TRBV12-3 or TRBV12-4, with D possibly matching TRBD1 (6 bases). This CDR3 is built from 13 residues. The V end lost 6 bases, the J end lost 5 bases, and 14 bases lay between the germline ends. The CDR3 sequence is CASREKQGHEQYF. As DNA, the CDR3 is TGTGCCAGCAGAGAAAAACAGGGCCACGAGCAGTACTTC.

The V call is TRBV25-1, the J call TRBJ2-1; the match to TRBD2 covers 13 bases. Germline V gene sequence: CDR1 MGHDK, CDR2 SYGVNS. This CDR3 contains 16 residues. V was pared by 1 base and J by 7 bases, with 4 bases of the junction left unmatched. CDR3 loop: CASSEWTSGSGNEQFF. The CDR3 region has the DNA TGTGCCAGCAGTGAATGGACTAGCGGGAGTGGGAATGAGCAGTTCTTC.

The genes are TRBV15 and TRBJ2-3; D unclear. CDR3 length equals 13 residues. CDR1 is LNHNV and CDR2 is YYDKDF in the germline V gene (reference sequence). The V end was cut by 0 bases, the J end by 4 bases, with 5 bases between. The CDR3 coding sequence is TGTGCCACCAGCAGAGATATAGCAGATACGCAGTATTTT. Translated, it gives CATSRDIADTQYF.

The rearrangement links TRBV30 to TRBJ1-1, with D perhaps matching TRBD1 (6 bases). The V gene's germline CDR1 is GTSNPN and CDR2 SVGIG (reference sequence). The CDR3 contains 17 residues. Trimming removed 4 bases from V and 1 base from J, with 22 bases in between. DNA of the CDR3: TGTGCCTGGAAGGAATGGGGACACCTCTGGGGGAACACTGAAGCTTTCTTT. It translates to CAWKEWGHLWGNTEAFF.

The chain has TRBV3-1 (or the pseudogene TRBV3-2) and TRBJ1-4, with 7 nucleotides matching TRBD1. The CDR3 is 16 amino acids. J was trimmed by 5 bases and V by 4 bases; bases with no gene match: 10. CDR1 is LGHDT and CDR2 is YNNKEL in the germline V gene (reference sequence). CDR3 region: CASSPWKGAGNEKLFF. CDR3 in DNA: TGTGCCAGCAGCCCGTGGAAGGGGGCCGGGAATGAAAAACTGTTTTTT.

The chain recombines TRBV5-1 with TRBJ1-5, with TRBD1 as a possible D gene (6 bases). V lost 4 bases and J lost 0, with 23 bases in between. This CDR3 region has 19 residues. CDR1 is SGHRS and CDR2 is YFSETQ in the germline V gene. In DNA, the CDR3 is TGCGCCAGCAGCCAACTGGCCGAGGGGGGACCTTATAGCAATCAGCCCCAGCATTTT. Protein product: CASSQLAEGGPYSNQPQHF.

The CDR3 spells CASSLGWGQQPPLHF. The CDR3 nucleotides are TGTGCCAGCAGCTTGGGTTGGGGCCAGCAGCCACCCCTCCACTTT. The chain carries TRBV5-5 and TRBJ1-6; possibly TRBD1 for D (5 bases). Germline V CDR1 and CDR2: SGHKS, YYEKEE (reference sequence). The V and J ends lost 0 bases and 11 bases respectively, with 15 bases between them. This CDR3 has 15 amino acids.

The J gene is TRBJ2-3, the V gene TRBV18; 13 bases line up with TRBD2. Germline assignment: CDR1 KGHSH and CDR2 LQKENI. The CDR3 covers 15 residues. V was pared by 5 bases and J by 5 bases, with 4 bases of the junction left unmatched. CDR3 nucleotides: TGTGCCAGCTCAGGACTAGCGGGAGTAGGAGATACGCAGTATTTT. Its protein product is CASSGLAGVGDTQYF.

This clone occurred a few times. The chain recombines TRBV6-1 with TRBJ1-5, with a tentative D call TRBD1 (5 bases). The germline V gene has CDR1 MNHNS and CDR2 SASEGT. Deletions cut 4 bases from V and 0 bases from J, with 13 bases between. The CDR3 totals 16 residues. The CDR3 here is CASSVRQPTSNQPQHF. The CDR3 DNA is TGTGCCAGCAGTGTTCGACAGCCCACTAGCAATCAGCCCCAGCATTTT.

The rearrangement joins TRBV4-2 to TRBJ2-3; no reliable D call. Trimming shortened V by 0 bases and J by 3 bases, and 10 bases separated the two germline ends. This CDR3 region has 15 residues. The germline CDR1 and CDR2 sequences are LGHNA and YNFKEQ. The CDR3 DNA sequence: TGTGCCAGCAGCCAAGATGGGCACTCTACAGATACGCAGTATTTT. Translated, it gives CASSQDGHSTDTQYF.

V is TRBV7-2 and J is TRBJ2-6, with no clear D. This CDR3 is built from 15 residues. V dropped 5 bases and J dropped 4 bases, with 12 bases sitting between them. Germline values: CDR1 SGHTA, CDR2 FQGNSA. The CDR3 region is CASSVLVAGANVLTF. The CDR3 DNA follows: TGTGCCAGCAGCGTCCTAGTGGCCGGGGCCAACGTCCTGACTTTC.

The chain recombines TRBV20-1 with TRBJ2-1; TRBD2 matches 9 bases. Per the germline V gene, CDR1 is DFQATT and CDR2 is SNEGSKA (reference sequence). This CDR3 has 17 amino acids. V lost 6 bases and J lost 3; bases outside the gene matches: 15. The CDR3 nucleotides are TGCAGTGCGAGTCCCCTAGCGGGACGTCGAAACTACAATGAGCAGTTCTTC. It encodes CSASPLAGRRNYNEQFF.

This clone is a singleton in its sample. The chain couples TRBV30 to TRBJ1-5; 7 positions match TRBD1. The germline V gene has CDR1 GTSNPN and CDR2 SVGIG (reference sequence). The length of the CDR3 is 13 residues. Trimming cost V 2 bases and J 9 bases; bases outside gene matches: 7. CDR3 sequence: CAWSPGQERPQHF. The CDR3 bases are TGTGCCTGGAGTCCCGGACAGGAACGGCCCCAGCATTTT.

The chain couples TRBV5-1 to TRBJ1-2; a possible D gene is TRBD1 (5 bases). In germline, CDR1 is SGHRS, CDR2 YFSETQ. V gave up 2 bases and J gave up 6 bases, with 14 bases separating them. CDR3 length: 14 amino acids. The CDR3 loop is CASSLAGTVDGYTF. In DNA form, the CDR3 reads TGCGCCAGCAGCTTAGCCGGGACGGTCGATGGCTACACCTTC.

The chain uses TRBV3-1 (or the pseudogene TRBV3-2) and TRBJ2-7; D not resolved. Trimming left V 4 bases short and J 3 bases short, with 10 bases between. CDR3 length equals 13 residues. In germline, CDR1 is LGHDT, CDR2 YNNKEL (reference sequence). The CDR3, as DNA: TGTGCCAGCAGCCCCGAGTCCAGCTACGAGCAGTACTTC. It translates to CASSPESSYEQYF.

This chain connects TRBV30 to TRBJ2-7; TRBD2 might be the D (5 bases). Between the trimmed V and J ends, which lost 0 bases and 5 bases, there was a span of 5 bases. This CDR3 is 11 amino acids long. Germline CDR1 GTSNPN, CDR2 SVGIG (reference sequence). CDR3 amino acids: CAWSVADEQYF. CDR3 DNA: TGTGCCTGGAGTGTAGCGGACGAGCAGTACTTC.

The chain combines TRBV4-3 with TRBJ2-3, with TRBD1 identical over 8 bases. CDR3 size: 15 residues. Germline CDR1 reads LGHNA; CDR2 reads YSLEER. With 4 bases clipped from V and 2 bases from J, the junction kept 5 bases outside the gene matches. CDR3 sequence (DNA): TGCGCCAGCAGCCGTGGACAGGGTCCCACAGATACGCAGTATTTT. It codes for CASSRGQGPTDTQYF.

For the CDR3, the DNA is TGTGCCTGGAGTAGGGGAGGGGGCGGCGGCAATCAGCCCCAGCATTTT. Amino acid sequence: CAWSRGGGGGNQPQHF. This rearrangement joins TRBV30 to TRBJ1-5; TRBD1 matches at 7 bases. The V gene end was trimmed by 2 bases and the J gene end by 2 bases; junction bases not matched to a gene: 9. CDR3 length equals 16 residues. The germline V gene encodes CDR1 GTSNPN and CDR2 SVGIG (reference sequence). Supplemented by reference TRBV30 and TRBJ1-5, the full variable domain reads SQTIHQWPATLVQPVGSPLSLECTVEGTSNPNLYWYRQAAGRGLQLLFYSVGIGQISSEVPQNLSASRPQDRQFILSSKKLLLSDSGFYLCAWSRGGGGGNQPQHFGDGTRLSIL.

The rearrangement joins TRBV15 to TRBJ1-5; D perhaps matches TRBD1 (6 bases). CDR3 size: 15 residues. Germline values: CDR1 LNHNV, CDR2 YYDKDF (reference sequence). The V and J ends lost 8 bases and 3 bases respectively, with 17 bases between them. The CDR3 sequence is CATRRGARDNQPQHF. The CDR3 DNA is TGTGCCACCCGGCGGGGGGCAAGGGACAATCAGCCCCAGCATTTT.

The chain is built from TRBV25-1 and TRBJ1-4; 11 bases line up with TRBD1. CDR3 length: 18 residues. V gave up 5 bases and J gave up 2 bases; unmatched junction bases: 10. The germline CDR1 and CDR2 sequences are MGHDK and SYGVNS. Here the CDR3 reads CASSHRDRGSTTNEKLFF. CDR3 DNA sequence: TGTGCCAGCAGTCACCGGGACAGGGGGAGTACTACTAATGAAAAACTGTTTTTT.

This clone was picked up one time. The rearrangement uses TRBV9 and TRBJ2-7; maybe TRBD1 (6 bases). Germline-derived CDR1 and CDR2 are SGDLS and YYNGEE. V was cut by 0 bases and J by 5 bases, with 12 bases left in between. The CDR3 length is 14 residues. CDR3 sequence reads: CASSVAGVGDEQYF. As DNA, the CDR3 is TGTGCCAGCAGCGTAGCAGGGGTCGGGGACGAGCAGTACTTC. Using reference TRBV9 and TRBJ2-7 for the parts outside the CDR3, the full variable domain is DSGVTQTPKHLITATGQRVTLRCSPRSGDLSVYWYQQSLDQGLQFLIQYYNGEERAKGNILERFSAQQFPDLHSELNLSSLELGDSALYFCASSVAGVGDEQYFGPGTRLTVT.

The genes are TRBV5-4 and TRBJ1-2; D unclear. CDR1 and CDR2 (germline): SGHNT, YYREEE (reference sequence). CDR3 size: 11 residues. Trimming took off 3 bases at V and 2 bases at J, with 2 bases between the two ends. CDR3 in amino acids: CASSYNYGYTF. The CDR3 nucleotides read TGTGCCAGCAGCTACAACTATGGCTACACCTTC.

The rearrangement joins TRBV15 to TRBJ1-3; possibly TRBD1 for D (5 bases). The V end was cut by 6 bases, the J end by 0 bases, with 21 bases between. Germline V gene lookup returns CDR1 LNHNV and CDR2 YYDKDF (reference sequence). The CDR3 covers 18 residues. The CDR3 here is CATRTRDGFMSSGNTIYF. In DNA form, the CDR3 reads TGTGCCACCAGAACCCGGGACGGCTTCATGAGCTCTGGAAACACCATATATTTT.

The chain links TRBV6-2 or TRBV6-3 to TRBJ2-7; D possibly uses TRBD1 or TRBD2 (5 bases each). This CDR3 has 12 amino acids. V dropped 6 bases and J dropped 4 bases, with 10 bases sitting between them. Per the germline V gene, CDR1 is MNHEY and CDR2 is SVGEGT. The CDR3 nucleotides are TGTGCCAGCAGCCCGGGACGTTACGAGCAGTACTTC. Protein product: CASSPGRYEQYF.

The V gene is TRBV7-2, the J gene TRBJ1-4; tentative D call: TRBD1 (6 bases). Germline V CDR1 and CDR2: SGHTA, FQGNSA. CDR3 length: 16 residues. V lost 0 bases to trimming and J lost 3 bases, with 11 bases between them. This chain's CDR3 is CASSLAVQGPNEKLFF. CDR3 DNA sequence: TGTGCCAGCAGCTTAGCGGTCCAGGGGCCTAATGAAAAACTGTTTTTT.